The 25 T cell receptor beta chains given below trace back to one sample, sequenced in a study of blood T cell repertoires in COVID-19. Assay: immunoSEQ multiplex PCR; the TCRdb copy retains only in-frame clones and omits some. The data contain some 170,000 clones, roughly 87% of them singletons. Sequenced: peripheral blood. The receptors originated from a woman between 65 and 79 years old with acute or convalescent COVID-19.

V is TRBV4-3 and J is TRBJ2-3, with D maybe TRBD2 (6 bases). This CDR3 has 19 amino acids. In germline, CDR1 is LGHNA, CDR2 YSLEER. V shed 0 bases and J shed 0 bases, with 19 bases lying between them. The CDR3 is CASSQDPVDGTASTDTQYF. As DNA, the CDR3 is TGCGCCAGCAGCCAAGATCCAGTCGATGGGACTGCTAGCACAGATACGCAGTATTTT.

This clone appeared a few times. V usage is TRBV7-9 and J usage is TRBJ1-2, with a weak D call TRBD1 (5 bases). The CDR3 is 13 residues long. CDR1 is SEHNR and CDR2 is FQNEAQ in the germline V gene (reference sequence). Trimming removed 1 base at V and 6 bases at J, with 9 bases between. CDR3 region: CASSLVREDGYTF. CDR3 bases: TGTGCCAGCAGCTTAGTCAGGGAGGATGGCTACACCTTC.

This chain joins TRBV4-1 and TRBJ1-3, with a weak D call TRBD1 (5 bases). The germline V gene has CDR1 MGHRA and CDR2 YSYEKL. This CDR3 is 18 amino acids long. V was cut by 0 bases and J by 2 bases, with 17 bases left in between. The CDR3: CASSQDTGRGDPGNTIYF. DNA of the CDR3: TGCGCCAGCAGCCAAGATACGGGGAGGGGAGACCCTGGAAACACCATATATTTT.

Only one count was recorded for this clone. This chain connects TRBV6-2 or TRBV6-3 to TRBJ2-1; D gene ambiguous. The CDR3 length is 16 residues. With 0 bases removed from V and 4 bases from J, the gap between germline ends came to 13 bases. CDR1 is MNHEY, CDR2 SVGEGT, per germline. The CDR3 DNA follows: TGTGCCAGCAGTTACTCGGCGGATTCGATTTACAATGAGCAGTTCTTC. Translation gives CASSYSADSIYNEQFF.

J is TRBJ1-5 and V is TRBV29-1; TRBD1 matches 8 bases. Germline CDR1 is SQVTM and CDR2 is ANQGSEA. V lost 4 bases to trimming and J lost 2 bases; unmatched junction nucleotides: 1. The CDR3 runs 13 residues. This chain's CDR3 is CSVAGGGNQPQHF. The CDR3, as DNA: TGCAGCGTTGCAGGGGGCGGCAATCAGCCCCAGCATTTT. Full variable domain (rest looked up from reference TRBV29-1 and TRBJ1-5): SAVISQKPSRDICQRGTSLTIQCQVDSQVTMMFWYRQQPGQSLTLIATANQGSEATYESGFVIDKFPISRPNLTFSTLTVSNMSPEDSSIYLCSVAGGGNQPQHFGDGTRLSIL.

In the case of this clone: At one of its ends the junction is not consistent with the germline gene, which may arise from a read error. This rearrangement joins TRBV6-1 to TRBJ2-5; 8 nucleotides agree with TRBD1. Germline values: CDR1 MNHNS, CDR2 SASEGT. The CDR3 has 13 amino acids. Here the CDR3 DNA reads TGTGCCAGCAGTGAAACCTACCAGGACAGGGTAGACTTC. Amino acid sequence: CASSETYQDRVDF.

As DNA, the CDR3 is TGTGCCAGCAGGCGGACAGGGAACACCGGGGAGCTGTTTTTT. Its protein is CASRRTGNTGELFF. The gene calls are TRBV14 and TRBJ2-2; 7 bases align to TRBD1. The CDR3 is 14 residues long. From germline, CDR1 is SGHDN and CDR2 FVKESK. Unmatched junction bases numbered 2, after V lost 6 bases and J lost 1 base.

This chain connects TRBV28 to TRBJ1-2, with D possibly being TRBD1 (5 bases). Germline-derived CDR1 and CDR2 are MDHEN and SYDVKM. V was clipped by 5 bases and J by 4 bases, with 14 bases between them. This CDR3 has 14 amino acids. DNA of the CDR3: TGTGCCAGCAGTGAGCTGACAGCCTTCTATGGCTACACCTTC. Protein product: CASSELTAFYGYTF.

This chain uses TRBV29-1 with TRBJ1-1; perhaps TRBD1 as D (5 bases). This CDR3 region has 13 residues. CDR1 SQVTM and CDR2 ANQGSEA come from the germline V gene. V was pared by 1 base and J by 4 bases, with 10 bases between. The CDR3 DNA is TGCAGCGTTGAAGGTCGGGGGTCCACTGAAGCTTTCTTT. Its protein is CSVEGRGSTEAFF. Combining the CDR3 with reference TRBV29-1 and TRBJ1-1 gives the whole variable domain SAVISQKPSRDICQRGTSLTIQCQVDSQVTMMFWYRQQPGQSLTLIATANQGSEATYESGFVIDKFPISRPNLTFSTLTVSNMSPEDSSIYLCSVEGRGSTEAFFGQGTRLTVV.

The V call is TRBV11-2, the J call TRBJ1-4; D perhaps matches TRBD1 (5 bases). The CDR3 contains 14 residues. The germline V and J ends were trimmed by 5 bases and 6 bases, with 13 bases remaining between them. The germline V gene encodes CDR1 SGHAT and CDR2 FQNNGV. The CDR3 reads CASSRRGVDEKLFF. The CDR3 coding sequence is TGTGCCAGCAGCCGTAGGGGTGTCGATGAAAAACTGTTTTTT.

The V gene is TRBV11-2, the J gene TRBJ2-3; 8 nucleotides agree with TRBD1. This CDR3 contains 14 residues. Trimming removed 5 bases from V and 8 bases from J; junction bases left unmatched: 9. CDR1 and CDR2 (germline): SGHAT, FQNNGV. The CDR3 region is CASSPDRGAVTQYF. CDR3 coding DNA: TGTGCCAGCAGCCCAGACAGGGGAGCGGTTACGCAGTATTTT. The full variable domain, in which reference TRBV11-2 and TRBJ2-3 provide the parts outside the CDR3, is EAGVAQSPRYKIIEKRQSVAFWCNPISGHATLYWYQQILGQGPKLLIQFQNNGVVDDSQLPKDRFSAERLKGVDSTLKIQPAKLEDSAVYLCASSPDRGAVTQYFGPGTRLTVL.

The chain is built from TRBV28 and TRBJ1-2; 7 bases map to TRBD1. In germline, CDR1 is MDHEN, CDR2 SYDVKM. This CDR3 region has 12 residues. V lost 7 bases and J lost 7; bases outside the gene matches: 6. CDR3 sequence: CASKQGSGGYTF. The CDR3 bases are TGTGCCAGCAAACAGGGGAGCGGTGGCTACACCTTC.

The V call is TRBV6-1, the J call TRBJ2-1; D gene unclear. This CDR3 contains 14 residues. V was clipped by 2 bases and J by 8 bases, with 13 bases between them. CDR1 and CDR2 from the germline V gene are MNHNS and SASEGT. The DNA for the CDR3 is TGTGCCAGCAGTGAAAGAGTTTATCAGGATGAGCAGTTCTTC. Translated, it gives CASSERVYQDEQFF.

A few counts support this clone. This chain connects TRBV7-2 to TRBJ1-4; D is unresolved. Germline CDR1 is SGHTA and CDR2 is FQGNSA. The V end was cut by 1 base, the J end by 8 bases, with 20 bases between. The CDR3 consists of 17 residues. The CDR3 bases are TGTGCCAGCAGCTTAGAAGCTCGTCGGGTGACGGCGGAAAAACTGTTTTTT. The encoded protein is CASSLEARRVTAEKLFF.

CDR3: CASSSSRGEVEKLFF. As DNA, the CDR3 is TGTGCCAGCAGCTCGTCACGGGGTGAAGTTGAAAAACTGTTTTTT. The J gene is TRBJ1-4, the V gene TRBV12-1. TRBV12-1 is a pseudogene locus. The CDR3 runs 15 residues.

The chain uses TRBV11-2 and TRBJ1-2; 10 bases are shared with TRBD1. The trim removed 5 bases at V and 3 bases at J, leaving 6 bases unmatched. The CDR3 is made up of 15 amino acids. Germline CDR1 SGHAT, CDR2 FQNNGV. DNA for the CDR3: TGTGCCAGCAGCCTAAGGGGGACAGGGGACTATGGCTACACCTTC. Protein product: CASSLRGTGDYGYTF.

This clone has more than one count but fewer than ten. V and J are TRBV9 and TRBJ1-1, with 7 bases fitting TRBD1. V was clipped by 4 bases and J by 1 base; unmatched bases: 7. The CDR3 is made up of 15 amino acids. Germline V gene lookup returns CDR1 SGDLS and CDR2 YYNGEE. This CDR3 is CASSPTGDPNTEAFF. CDR3 nucleotide sequence: TGTGCCAGCAGCCCAACAGGGGACCCGAACACTGAAGCTTTCTTT.

The chain employs TRBV30 and TRBJ2-2; D call uncertain. The germline V gene has CDR1 GTSNPN and CDR2 SVGIG (reference sequence). This CDR3 spans 13 amino acids. Between the trimmed V and J ends, which lost 2 bases and 6 bases, there was a span of 10 bases. The CDR3 DNA reads as TGTGCCTGGAGTTTGTTTGGGCCCGGGGAGCTGTTTTTT. It is translated as CAWSLFGPGELFF.

The chain is built from TRBV5-1 and TRBJ1-3; 9 bases match TRBD1. The CDR3 has 15 residues. Trimming took 4 bases from V and 4 from J; bases not matched to a gene: 6. The V gene's germline CDR1 is SGHRS and CDR2 YFSETQ. This chain's CDR3 is CASSPWTGAGNTIYF. Written as DNA, the CDR3 is TGCGCCAGCAGCCCTTGGACAGGGGCCGGAAACACCATATATTTT.

The rearrangement joins TRBV7-9 to TRBJ1-6, with 8 bases that match TRBD1. V was pared by 7 bases and J by 6 bases, with 5 bases of the junction left unmatched. CDR1 and CDR2 from the germline V gene are SEHNR and FQNEAQ (reference sequence). The CDR3 totals 14 residues. As DNA, the CDR3 is TGTGCCAGCATGGCAGGGGGCCCTAATTCACCCCTCCACTTT. Protein sequence: CASMAGGPNSPLHF.

The J gene is TRBJ2-5, the V gene TRBV5-4, with 7 bases fitting TRBD2. Germline CDR1 reads SGHNT; CDR2 reads YYREEE (reference sequence). The CDR3 is 14 residues long. The J segment lost 3 bases and the V segment lost 3 bases, leaving 5 bases of the junction unmatched. CDR3 protein: CASSSQRGEETQYF. CDR3 coding DNA: TGTGCCAGCAGCTCCCAGCGGGGCGAAGAGACCCAGTACTTC.

V is TRBV28 and J is TRBJ2-1; D ambiguous. V was pared by 2 bases and J by 0 bases, with 17 bases between. Germline V CDR1 and CDR2: MDHEN, SYDVKM. This CDR3 comprises 18 residues. The CDR3 loop reads CASSLEWYSYSSYNEQFF. CDR3 coding DNA: TGTGCCAGCAGTTTAGAATGGTACAGCTACTCCTCCTACAATGAGCAGTTCTTC. Full variable domain (remainder filled in from reference TRBV28 and TRBJ2-1): DVKVTQSSRYLVKRTGEKVFLECVQDMDHENMFWYRQDPGLGLRLIYFSYDVKMKEKGDIPEGYSVSREKKERFSLILESASTNQTSMYLCASSLEWYSYSSYNEQFFGPGTRLTVL.

CDR3 residues: CASSQDRGTQRERDEQFF. The CDR3 DNA follows: TGTGCCAGCAGCCAAGACCGGGGAACACAGCGGGAGAGGGATGAGCAGTTCTTC. This sequence joins TRBV3-1 (or the pseudogene TRBV3-2) and TRBJ2-1; 8 nucleotides line up with TRBD2. J lost 8 bases, V lost 0 bases, and 15 bases had no gene match. This CDR3 is built from 18 residues. In germline, CDR1 is LGHDT, CDR2 YNNKEL (reference sequence).

The J gene is TRBJ1-2, the V gene TRBV28; 7 positions agree with TRBD1. This CDR3 contains 13 residues. The J segment lost 5 bases and the V segment lost 8 bases, leaving 8 bases of the junction unmatched. From germline, CDR1 is MDHEN and CDR2 SYDVKM. The chain's CDR3 is CASLPGQKYGYTF. CDR3 coding DNA: TGTGCCAGCCTTCCGGGACAGAAATATGGCTACACCTTC.

This chain joins TRBV5-1 and TRBJ2-5; 11 bases fit TRBD2. This CDR3 has 15 residues. Unmatched junction bases numbered 7, after V lost 4 bases and J lost 5 bases. Germline values: CDR1 SGHRS, CDR2 YFSETQ. The CDR3: CASSPGASGGETQYF. CDR3 nucleotides: TGCGCCAGCAGCCCGGGGGCTAGCGGGGGGGAGACCCAGTACTTC.